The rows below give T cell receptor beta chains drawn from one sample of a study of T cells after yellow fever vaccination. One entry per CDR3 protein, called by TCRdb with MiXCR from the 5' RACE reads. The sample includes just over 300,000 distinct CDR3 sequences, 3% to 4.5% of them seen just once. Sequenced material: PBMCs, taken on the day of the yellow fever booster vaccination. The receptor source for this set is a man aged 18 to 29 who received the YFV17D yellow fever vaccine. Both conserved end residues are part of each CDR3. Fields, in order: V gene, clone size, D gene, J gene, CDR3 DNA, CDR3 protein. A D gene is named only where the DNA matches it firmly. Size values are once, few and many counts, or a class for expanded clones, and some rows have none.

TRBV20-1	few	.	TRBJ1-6	TGCAGTGCTAGGAGGGGGGGCATGGATTCACCCCTCCACTTT	CSARRGGMDSPLHF
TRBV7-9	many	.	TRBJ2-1	TGTGCCAGCAGCCCGGCCACACCGGTCGGAGGCTCCTACAATGAGCAGTTCTTC	CASSPATPVGGSYNEQFF
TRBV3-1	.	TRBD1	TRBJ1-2	TGTGCCAGCAGCACTGGGACAGGCGCCCTCGGATACACCTTC	CASSTGTGALGYTF
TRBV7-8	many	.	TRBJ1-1	TGTGCCAGCAGCCCAACGGGGGTCGCCACTGAAGCTTTCTTT	CASSPTGVATEAFF
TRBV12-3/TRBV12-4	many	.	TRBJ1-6	TGTGCCAGCAGTCCGGGGACTGGCGGTATTCTCACCTATAATTCACCCCTCCACTTT	CASSPGTGGILTYNSPLHF
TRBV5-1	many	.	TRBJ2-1	TGCGCCAGCAGCTTGGCCGTCGTGGGTGAGCAGTTCTTC	CASSLAVVGEQFF
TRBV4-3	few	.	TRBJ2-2	TGCGCCAGCAGCCAAAGGGGCGTCGAGGTCGGGGAGCTGTTTTTT	CASSQRGVEVGELFF
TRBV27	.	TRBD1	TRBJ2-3	TGTGCCAGCAGTTTGATCGGACAGGAAAATACGCAGTATTTT	CASSLIGQENTQYF
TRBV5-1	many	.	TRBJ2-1	TGCGCCAGCAGCTTGGTGAGACTGCAGTTCTTC	CASSLVRLQFF
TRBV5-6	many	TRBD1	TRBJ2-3	TGTGCCAGCAGCTTTGACAGGGTCGGGACAGATACGCAGTATTTT	CASSFDRVGTDTQYF
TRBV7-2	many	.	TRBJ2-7	TGTGCCAGCAGCACCTTCGACAGACCCTACGAGCAGTACTTC	CASSTFDRPYEQYF
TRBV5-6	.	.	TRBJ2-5	TGTGCCAGCAGCCGGGCGGGGGCCCCAGAGACCCAGTACTTC	CASSRAGAPETQYF
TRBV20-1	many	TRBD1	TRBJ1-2	TGCAGTGCTCCCGGGACAGGGGCCCAACTAGCTAACTATGGCTACACCTTC	CSAPGTGAQLANYGYTF
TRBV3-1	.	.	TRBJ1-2	TGTGCCAGCAGCCATATTAGTTGGAACTATGGCTACACCTTC	CASSHISWNYGYTF
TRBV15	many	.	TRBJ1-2	TGTGCCACCAGCCCCTGGCAGGGCGTATCGGGCTACACCTTC	CATSPWQGVSGYTF
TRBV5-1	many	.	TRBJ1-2	TGCGCCAGCAGCTTGCCGGACGGGGATGGCTACACCTTC	CASSLPDGDGYTF
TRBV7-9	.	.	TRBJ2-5	TGTGCCAGCGGCACGGAGACCCAGTACTTC	CASGTETQYF
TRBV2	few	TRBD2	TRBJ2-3	TGTGCCAGCAGTGTAACTAGCGGGGGTGGGGCGCAGTATTTT	CASSVTSGGGAQYF
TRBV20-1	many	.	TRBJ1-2	TGCAGTGCTAGAGATCAGGGCTTCGGGTCGTATGGCTACACCTTC	CSARDQGFGSYGYTF
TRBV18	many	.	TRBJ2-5	TGTGCCAGCTCACCTTTATCGGGGCCAATTGGGGAGACCCAGTACTTC	CASSPLSGPIGETQYF
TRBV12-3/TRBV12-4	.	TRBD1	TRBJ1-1	TGTGCCAGCAGTTCCGGACAGGGGGCCGCTTTCTTT	CASSSGQGAAFF